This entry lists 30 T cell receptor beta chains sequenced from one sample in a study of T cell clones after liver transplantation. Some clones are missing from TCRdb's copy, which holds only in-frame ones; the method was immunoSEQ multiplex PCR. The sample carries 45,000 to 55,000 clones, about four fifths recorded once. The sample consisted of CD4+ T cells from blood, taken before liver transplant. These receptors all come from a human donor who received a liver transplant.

CDR3 nucleotide sequence: TGTGCCAGCAGCCTCCAGGGGCGGGAGGAGACCCAGTACTTC. It is translated as CASSLQGREETQYF. The chain uses TRBV14 and TRBJ2-5, with D perhaps TRBD2 (7 bases). CDR3 size: 14 residues. Germline V gene data show CDR1 as SGHDN and CDR2 as FVKESK. V lost 4 bases and J lost 5, with 14 bases in between.

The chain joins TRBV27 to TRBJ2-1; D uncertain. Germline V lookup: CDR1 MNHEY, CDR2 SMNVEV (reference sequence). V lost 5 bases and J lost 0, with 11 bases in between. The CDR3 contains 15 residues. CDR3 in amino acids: CASSRPASSYNEQFF. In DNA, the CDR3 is TGTGCCAGCAGTCGGCCGGCAAGCTCCTACAATGAGCAGTTCTTC.

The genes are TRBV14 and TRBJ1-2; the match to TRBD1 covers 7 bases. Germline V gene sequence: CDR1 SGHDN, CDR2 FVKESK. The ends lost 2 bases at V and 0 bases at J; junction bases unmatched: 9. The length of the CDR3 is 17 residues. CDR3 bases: TGTGCCAGCAGCCAAAAAAGGGCAGGGGGAGCTAACTATGGCTACACCTTC. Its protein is CASSQKRAGGANYGYTF.

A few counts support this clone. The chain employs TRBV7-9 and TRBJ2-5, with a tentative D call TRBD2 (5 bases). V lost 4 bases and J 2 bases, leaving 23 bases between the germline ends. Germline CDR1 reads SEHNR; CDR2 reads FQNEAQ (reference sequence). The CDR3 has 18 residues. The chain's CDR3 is CASSSRDQRGRGQETQYF. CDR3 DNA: TGTGCCAGCAGCTCCCGAGACCAACGGGGTAGAGGGCAAGAGACCCAGTACTTC. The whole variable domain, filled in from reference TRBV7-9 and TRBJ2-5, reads DTGVSQNPRHKITKRGQNVTFRCDPISEHNRLYWYRQTLGQGPEFLTYFQNEAQLEKSRLLSDRFSAERPKGSFSTLEIQRTEQGDSAMYLCASSSRDQRGRGQETQYFGPGTRLLVL.

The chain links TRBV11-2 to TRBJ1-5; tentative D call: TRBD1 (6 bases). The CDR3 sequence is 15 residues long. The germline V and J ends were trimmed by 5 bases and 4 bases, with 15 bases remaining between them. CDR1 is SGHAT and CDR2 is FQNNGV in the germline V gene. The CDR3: CASSSEGVGNQPQHF. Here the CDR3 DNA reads TGTGCCAGCAGCAGTGAGGGGGTCGGGAATCAGCCCCAGCATTTT.

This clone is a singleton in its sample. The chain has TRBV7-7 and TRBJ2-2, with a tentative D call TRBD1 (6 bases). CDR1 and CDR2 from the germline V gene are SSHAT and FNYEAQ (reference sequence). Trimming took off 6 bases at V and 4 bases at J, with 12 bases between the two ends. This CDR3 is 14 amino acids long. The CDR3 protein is CASSSGTTTGELFF. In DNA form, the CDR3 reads TGTGCCAGCAGTTCCGGGACAACCACCGGGGAGCTGTTTTTT.

CDR3 residues: CAIRLAGETDTQYF. The CDR3 DNA follows: TGTGCCATCAGACTAGCGGGGGAAACAGATACGCAGTATTTT. The V gene is TRBV10-3, the J gene TRBJ2-3, with 11 nucleotides matching TRBD2. The V gene end was trimmed by 6 bases and the J gene end by 3 bases; junction bases not matched to a gene: 2. Per the germline V gene, CDR1 is ENHRY and CDR2 is SYGVKD. This CDR3 is 14 amino acids long.

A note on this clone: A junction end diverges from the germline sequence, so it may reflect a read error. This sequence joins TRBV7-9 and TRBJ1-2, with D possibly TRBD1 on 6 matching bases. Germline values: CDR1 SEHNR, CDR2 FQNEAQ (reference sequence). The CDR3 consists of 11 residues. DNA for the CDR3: TGTGCCAGCAGCAACCGGGACACCAACTATTTC. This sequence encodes CASSNRDTNYF.

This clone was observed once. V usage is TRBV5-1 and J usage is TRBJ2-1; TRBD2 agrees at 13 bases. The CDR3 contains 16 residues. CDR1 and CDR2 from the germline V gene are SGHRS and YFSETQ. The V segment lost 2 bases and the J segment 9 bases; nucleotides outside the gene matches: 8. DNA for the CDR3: TGCGCCAGCAGCTTAACTAGCGGGAGGGCCTGGTTTGAGCAGTTCTTC. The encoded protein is CASSLTSGRAWFEQFF.

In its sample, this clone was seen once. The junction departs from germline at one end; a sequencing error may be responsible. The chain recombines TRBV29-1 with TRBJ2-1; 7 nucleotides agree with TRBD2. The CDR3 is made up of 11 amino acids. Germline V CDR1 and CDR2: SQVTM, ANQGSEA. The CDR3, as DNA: TGCAGCCCAGGCGAGCGGGACCAGCAATTCTTC. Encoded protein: CSPGERDQQFF.

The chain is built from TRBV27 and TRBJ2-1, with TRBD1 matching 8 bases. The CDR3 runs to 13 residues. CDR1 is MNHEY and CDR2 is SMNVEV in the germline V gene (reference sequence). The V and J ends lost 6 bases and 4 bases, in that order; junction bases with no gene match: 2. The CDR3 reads CASSRDRYNEQFF. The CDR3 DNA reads TGTGCCAGCAGCCGGGACAGGTACAATGAGCAGTTCTTC.

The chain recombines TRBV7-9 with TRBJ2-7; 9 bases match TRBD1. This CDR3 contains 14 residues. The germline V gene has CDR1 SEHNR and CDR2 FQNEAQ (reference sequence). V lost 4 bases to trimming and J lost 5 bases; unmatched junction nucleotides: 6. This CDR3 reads CASSSDRGSHEQYF. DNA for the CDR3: TGTGCCAGCAGCTCGGACAGGGGTTCCCACGAGCAGTACTTC.

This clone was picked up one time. CDR3 sequence: CASSQVGHPNTEAFF. The CDR3 region has the DNA TGCGCCAGCAGCCAAGTGGGACACCCGAACACTGAAGCTTTCTTT. This chain uses TRBV4-1 with TRBJ1-1; D is possibly TRBD1 (6 bases). V was pared by 1 base and J by 1 base, with 10 bases between. The CDR3 has 15 residues. Germline V gene data show CDR1 as MGHRA and CDR2 as YSYEKL.

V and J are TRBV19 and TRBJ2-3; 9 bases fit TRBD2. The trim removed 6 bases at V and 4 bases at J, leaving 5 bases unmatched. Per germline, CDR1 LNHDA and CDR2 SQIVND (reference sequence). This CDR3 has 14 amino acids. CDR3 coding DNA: TGTGCCAGTAGCGAAGCGGGAGGCTCAGATACGCAGTATTTT. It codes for CASSEAGGSDTQYF.

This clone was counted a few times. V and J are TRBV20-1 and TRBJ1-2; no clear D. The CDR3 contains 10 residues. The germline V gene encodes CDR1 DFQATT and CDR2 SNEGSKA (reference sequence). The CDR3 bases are TGCACCCCGTCGGACTATGGCTACACCTTC. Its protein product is CTPSDYGYTF.

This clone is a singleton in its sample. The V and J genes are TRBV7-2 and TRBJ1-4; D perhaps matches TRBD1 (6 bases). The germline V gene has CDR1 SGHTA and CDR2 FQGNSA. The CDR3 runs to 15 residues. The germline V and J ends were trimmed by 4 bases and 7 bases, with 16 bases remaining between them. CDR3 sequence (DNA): TGTGCCAGCAGCTCGCGGACAGTGGGGGGTGAAAAACTGTTTTTT. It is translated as CASSSRTVGGEKLFF.

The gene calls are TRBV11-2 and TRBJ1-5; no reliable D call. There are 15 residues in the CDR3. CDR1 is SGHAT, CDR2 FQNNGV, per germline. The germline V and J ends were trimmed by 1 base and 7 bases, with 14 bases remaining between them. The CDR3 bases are TGTGCCAGCAGCTTAGGGTCAGCGGGAGGGCAGCCCCAGCATTTT. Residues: CASSLGSAGGQPQHF.

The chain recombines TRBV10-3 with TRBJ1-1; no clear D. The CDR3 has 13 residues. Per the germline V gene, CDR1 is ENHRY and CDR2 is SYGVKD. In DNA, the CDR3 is TGTGCGACCTTAGGCGGGGTGAACACTGAAGCTTTCTTT. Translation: CATLGGVNTEAFF.

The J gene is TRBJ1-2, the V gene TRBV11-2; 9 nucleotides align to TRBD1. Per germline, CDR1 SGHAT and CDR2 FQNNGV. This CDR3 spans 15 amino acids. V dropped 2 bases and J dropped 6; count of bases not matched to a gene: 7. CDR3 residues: CASSLSGGTGNGYTF. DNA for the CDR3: TGTGCCAGCAGCTTAAGTGGCGGGACAGGGAATGGCTACACCTTC.

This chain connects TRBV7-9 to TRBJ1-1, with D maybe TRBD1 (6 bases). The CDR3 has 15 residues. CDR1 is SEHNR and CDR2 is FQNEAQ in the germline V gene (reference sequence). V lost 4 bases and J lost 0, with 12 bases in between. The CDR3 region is CASSSSTGLNTEAFF. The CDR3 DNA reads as TGTGCCAGCAGCTCATCGACAGGTTTGAACACTGAAGCTTTCTTT. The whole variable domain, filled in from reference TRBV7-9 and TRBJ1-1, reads DTGVSQNPRHKITKRGQNVTFRCDPISEHNRLYWYRQTLGQGPEFLTYFQNEAQLEKSRLLSDRFSAERPKGSFSTLEIQRTEQGDSAMYLCASSSSTGLNTEAFFGQGTRLTVV.

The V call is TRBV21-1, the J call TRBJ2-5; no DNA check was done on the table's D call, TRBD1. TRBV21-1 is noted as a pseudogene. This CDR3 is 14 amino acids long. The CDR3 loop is CASSKVARPKTQYF. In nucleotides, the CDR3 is TGTGCCAGCAGCAAAGTGGCCCGCCCAAAGACCCAGTACTTC.

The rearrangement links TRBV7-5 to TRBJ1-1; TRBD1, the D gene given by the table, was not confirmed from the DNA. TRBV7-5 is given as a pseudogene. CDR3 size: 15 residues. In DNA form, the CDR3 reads TGTGCCAGCAGCCCTGGACAACCAGGGTCCACTGAAGCTTTCTTT. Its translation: CASSPGQPGSTEAFF.

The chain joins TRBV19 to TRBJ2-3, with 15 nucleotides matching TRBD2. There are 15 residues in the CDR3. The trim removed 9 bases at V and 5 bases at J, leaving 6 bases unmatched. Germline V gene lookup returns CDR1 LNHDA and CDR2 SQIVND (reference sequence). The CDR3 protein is CASRTSGRAGDTQYF. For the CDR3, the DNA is TGTGCCAGCAGGACTAGCGGGAGGGCGGGAGATACGCAGTATTTT.

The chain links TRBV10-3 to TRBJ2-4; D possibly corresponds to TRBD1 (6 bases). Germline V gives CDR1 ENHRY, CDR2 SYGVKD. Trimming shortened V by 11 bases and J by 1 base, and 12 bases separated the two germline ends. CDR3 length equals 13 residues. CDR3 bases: TGTGCCGTGCAGGGGAGTGCCAAAAACATTCAGTACTTC. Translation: CAVQGSAKNIQYF.

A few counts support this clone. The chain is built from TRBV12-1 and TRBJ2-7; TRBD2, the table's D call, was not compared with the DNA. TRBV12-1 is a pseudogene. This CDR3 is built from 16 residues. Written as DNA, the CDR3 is TGTGCCAGCAGCCCACGAACCTGCGGGATCCAGAACGAGCAGTACTTC. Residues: CASSPRTCGIQNEQYF.

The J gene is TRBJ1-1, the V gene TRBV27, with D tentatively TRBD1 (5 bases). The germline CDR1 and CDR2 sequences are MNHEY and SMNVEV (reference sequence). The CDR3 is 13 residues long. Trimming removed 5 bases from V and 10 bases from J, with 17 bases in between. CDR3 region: CASSPYQGIAAFF. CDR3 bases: TGTGCCAGCAGTCCATACCAGGGAATTGCAGCTTTCTTT.

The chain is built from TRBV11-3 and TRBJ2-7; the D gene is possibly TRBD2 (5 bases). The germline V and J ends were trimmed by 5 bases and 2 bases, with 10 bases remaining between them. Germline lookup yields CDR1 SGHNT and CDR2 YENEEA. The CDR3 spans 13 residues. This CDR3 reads CASSQSGTYEQYF. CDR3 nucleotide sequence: TGTGCCAGCAGCCAAAGCGGTACCTACGAGCAGTACTTC.

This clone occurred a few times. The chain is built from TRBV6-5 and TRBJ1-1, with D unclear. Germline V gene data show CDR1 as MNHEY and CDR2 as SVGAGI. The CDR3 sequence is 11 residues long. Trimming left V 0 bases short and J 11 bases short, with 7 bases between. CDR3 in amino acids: CASSYSGSAFF. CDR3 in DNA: TGTGCCAGCAGTTACTCCGGGTCTGCTTTCTTT.

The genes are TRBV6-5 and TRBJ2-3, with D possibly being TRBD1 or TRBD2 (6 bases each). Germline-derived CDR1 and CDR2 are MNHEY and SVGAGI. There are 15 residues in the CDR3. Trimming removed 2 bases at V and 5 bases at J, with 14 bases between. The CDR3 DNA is TGTGCCAGCAGTTACGGGGGCCTCGGGGGAGATACGCAGTATTTT. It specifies CASSYGGLGGDTQYF.

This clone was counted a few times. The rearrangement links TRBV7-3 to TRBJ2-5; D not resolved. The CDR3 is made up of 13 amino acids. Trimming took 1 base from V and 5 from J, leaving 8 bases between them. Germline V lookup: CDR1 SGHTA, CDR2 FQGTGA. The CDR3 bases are TGTGCCAGCAGCTTAAATCGTTTGGAGACCCAGTACTTC. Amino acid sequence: CASSLNRLETQYF.